Each of the 16 T cell receptor beta chains below was sequenced from the same sample in a study of blood T cells in healthy people across ages. A second PCR, run for about 6 to 12 cycles, used a sample-barcoded 5' primer plus a J-beta primer mix. MiXCR, run by TCRdb on the 5' RACE reads, gives a single entry per CDR3 protein. Of 700,000 or so distinct CDR3 sequences listed, approximately 21% are singletons. Sequenced sample: blood. These receptors came from a man between 65 and 79 years old in good health.

In this sample, this clonotype turned up a few times. The chain has TRBV10-2 and TRBJ2-4; D possibly corresponds to TRBD1 (6 bases). V was clipped by 3 bases and J by 5 bases, with 11 bases between them. The CDR3 has 14 residues. The germline CDR1 and CDR2 sequences are WSHSY and SAAADI. CDR3 coding DNA: TGCGCCAGCAGTGAACAGGGATCTCAAAACATTCAGTACTTC. This gives the protein CASSEQGSQNIQYF.

This clonotype was counted at least ten times. V usage is TRBV12-3 or TRBV12-4 and J usage is TRBJ1-5, with D possibly TRBD1 on 5 matching bases. Trimming shortened V by 4 bases and J by 5 bases, and 9 bases separated the two germline ends. The CDR3 is made up of 13 amino acids. CDR3 region: CASSSVGDQPQHF. CDR3 DNA: TGTGCCAGCAGTTCGGTAGGGGATCAGCCCCAGCATTTT.

This clonotype occurred once. The CDR3 nucleotides read TGTGCCAGCAGCCCTCGGGGACTAGCGGGAGTGTTGGCTAGCACAGATACGCAGTATTTT. Translated: CASSPRGLAGVLASTDTQYF. The chain joins TRBV12-3 or TRBV12-4 to TRBJ2-3; 14 bases are shared with TRBD2. The V segment lost 6 bases and the J segment 0 bases; nucleotides outside the gene matches: 14. The CDR3 is 20 amino acids.

This chain connects TRBV5-1 to TRBJ2-3, with a weak D call TRBD2 (5 bases). This CDR3 has 16 amino acids. The V gene's germline CDR1 is SGHRS and CDR2 YFSETQ. Between the trimmed V and J ends, which lost 4 bases and 0 bases, there was a span of 15 bases. DNA for the CDR3: TGCGCCAGCAGCGGAGGTCGCGGACCTAGCACAGATACGCAGTATTTT. Its translation: CASSGGRGPSTDTQYF.

The J gene is TRBJ2-3, the V gene TRBV20-1, with D uncertain. Germline CDR1 and CDR2: DFQATT and SNEGSKA (reference sequence). V was clipped by 0 bases and J by 4 bases, with 8 bases between them. This CDR3 is built from 13 residues. The CDR3 region is CSARDLLADTQYF. CDR3 coding DNA: TGCAGTGCTAGAGATCTGCTAGCAGATACGCAGTATTTT.

This clonotype appeared a few times. The chain uses TRBV20-1 and TRBJ1-4; weak D call: TRBD1 (5 bases). CDR1 and CDR2 (germline): DFQATT, SNEGSKA (reference sequence). The CDR3 is 15 residues long. V gave up 0 bases and J gave up 7 bases, with 15 bases separating them. The CDR3 loop is CSAREVSGRGEKLFF. The CDR3, as DNA: TGCAGTGCTAGAGAGGTGTCGGGGAGGGGTGAAAAACTGTTTTTT.

This clonotype was seen a few times. The V gene is TRBV18, the J gene TRBJ2-5; tentative D call: TRBD1 (6 bases). In germline, CDR1 is KGHSH, CDR2 LQKENI. V gave up 3 bases and J gave up 2 bases, with 10 bases separating them. This CDR3 has 14 residues. The CDR3 sequence: CASSPRTAQETQYF. The CDR3 bases are TGTGCCAGCTCACCCAGGACAGCACAAGAGACCCAGTACTTC.

This clonotype was detected only a few times. This sequence joins TRBV5-5 and TRBJ1-2; no clear D gene. The CDR3 spans 16 residues. CDR1 is SGHKS and CDR2 is YYEKEE in the germline V gene (reference sequence). Trimming shortened V by 0 bases and J by 6 bases, and 18 bases separated the two germline ends. CDR3 coding DNA: TGTGCCAGCAGCTTGGGATCAGCGATAAAGAGGAATGGCTACACCTTC. Amino acids: CASSLGSAIKRNGYTF.

The V gene is TRBV6-2 or TRBV6-3, the J gene TRBJ2-3; the D gene is possibly TRBD2 (6 bases). This CDR3 spans 16 amino acids. Germline V gives CDR1 MNHEY, CDR2 SVGEGT. V lost 0 bases, J lost 3 bases, and 13 bases lay in between. CDR3 bases: TGTGCCAGCAGTTACTCGAAGCTAAGCGGGACAGATACGCAGTATTTT. It encodes CASSYSKLSGTDTQYF.

In this sample, this clonotype turned up a few times. The chain has TRBV11-2 and TRBJ2-5, with D possibly matching TRBD1 (6 bases). CDR1 and CDR2 (germline): SGHAT, FQNNGV. V shed 6 bases and J shed 1 base, with 24 bases lying between them. The CDR3 runs 18 residues. CDR3 DNA: TGTGCCAGCAGGGGGAAGCGGACAGTCATCTACTCCCAAGAGACCCAGTACTTC. Translating it yields CASRGKRTVIYSQETQYF. Using reference TRBV11-2 and TRBJ2-5 for the parts outside the CDR3, the full variable domain is EAGVAQSPRYKIIEKRQSVAFWCNPISGHATLYWYQQILGQGPKLLIQFQNNGVVDDSQLPKDRFSAERLKGVDSTLKIQPAKLEDSAVYLCASRGKRTVIYSQETQYFGPGTRLLVL.

The rearrangement uses TRBV14 and TRBJ2-5; 8 bases match TRBD1. The DNA end lines up better with TRBJ2-7; the J call may be wrong. The CDR3 has 15 amino acids. Germline V CDR1 and CDR2: SGHDN, FVKESK. CDR3 DNA: TGTGCCAGCAGCCGAGGACAGGGAGGATTCTACGAGCAGTACGTC. Amino acid sequence: CASSRGQGGFYEQYV.

V and J are TRBV20-1 and TRBJ1-1; D is undetermined. V was shortened by 3 bases and J by 4 bases, with 12 bases between the two germline ends. Germline assignment: CDR1 DFQATT and CDR2 SNEGSKA (reference sequence). The CDR3 has 13 residues. For the CDR3, the DNA is TGCAGTGCTAGTGAACAACCGGTCACTGAAGCTTTCTTT. Translating it yields CSASEQPVTEAFF.

This chain uses TRBV20-1 with TRBJ2-5; 7 bases align to TRBD1. V shed 0 bases and J 1 base; nucleotides not matched to a gene: 5. The CDR3 runs to 15 residues. Germline V gives CDR1 DFQATT, CDR2 SNEGSKA (reference sequence). The CDR3 DNA reads as TGCAGTGCTAGAGATGGGGGACAGACCCAAGAGACCCAGTACTTC. This encodes CSARDGGQTQETQYF.

The chain couples TRBV20-1 to TRBJ2-3, with 9 bases matching TRBD2. Germline V gene sequence: CDR1 DFQATT, CDR2 SNEGSKA (reference sequence). The CDR3 contains 15 residues. J lost 4 bases, V lost 5 bases, and 10 bases had no gene match. As DNA, the CDR3 is TGCAGTGCTCACCGGGCTAGCGGGGTATCAGATACGCAGTATTTT. This codes for CSAHRASGVSDTQYF.

This clonotype occurred a few times. This chain joins TRBV7-2 and TRBJ2-3, with a tentative D call TRBD2 (5 bases). CDR1 and CDR2 from the germline V gene are SGHTA and FQGNSA. CDR3 length: 14 amino acids. Trimming shortened V by 8 bases and J by 0 bases, and 12 bases separated the two germline ends. The CDR3 region is CASGLTGSTDTQYF. The CDR3, as DNA: TGTGCCAGCGGGCTCACGGGAAGCACAGATACGCAGTATTTT. Together with reference TRBV7-2 and TRBJ2-3, the CDR3 gives the full variable domain: GAGVSQSPSNKVTEKGKDVELRCDPISGHTALYWYRQSLGQGLEFLIYFQGNSAPDKSGLPSDRFSAERTGGSVSTLTIQRTQQEDSAVYLCASGLTGSTDTQYFGPGTRLTVL.

This clonotype was observed a handful of times. The CDR3 reads CASSSIGGSYEQYF. DNA of the CDR3: TGCGCCAGCAGCTCTATAGGCGGGTCCTACGAGCAGTACTTC. This sequence joins TRBV5-1 and TRBJ2-7, with a possible D match to TRBD2 (5 bases). Trimming stripped 3 bases from V and 1 base from J, with 11 bases between. Germline V gene sequence: CDR1 SGHRS, CDR2 YFSETQ. CDR3 length: 14 residues.